These T cell receptor beta chains were read from a single sample in a study of T cells in Graves' hyperthyroidism and ophthalmopathy. TCRdb recomputed calls from the multiplex PCR reads with MiXCR, one row per CDR3 protein. The sample lists 650,000 to 800,000 distinct CDR3 sequences, roughly 45% occurring once. Sequencing was carried out using peripheral blood or thyroid tissue (not recorded which). The receptors here all came from an adult man with Graves' disease, either hyperthyroidism or ophthalmopathy (not recorded which). Each CDR3 is given without its conserved first and last residue.

TRBV7-8	TRBJ1-1	ASSLVPGTGGTEAF
TRBV11-2	TRBJ2-7	ASSLYQSAYEQY
TRBV2	TRBJ1-5	ASSVIGSNQPQH
TRBV10-3	TRBJ1-1	ASGGQNDEAF
TRBV29-1	TRBJ2-7	SVAGLAGVYPDTQY
TRBV9	TRBJ1-1	ASSQEGRQSTEAF
TRBV7-3	TRBJ1-6	ASSSMGRGNSPLH
TRBV11-2	TRBJ2-5	AISSAPDGQETQY
TRBV24-1	TRBJ1-5	ASGEYSNQPQH
TRBV7-8	TRBJ2-7	ASSLGLEGSYEQY
TRBV24-1	TRBJ1-1	ATQGRGETEAF
TRBV29-1	TRBJ1-1	SVDLGLNTEAF
TRBV29-1	TRBJ2-7	SVSTGSSYEQY
TRBV24-1	TRBJ2-5	ATSAGLAGETQY
TRBV10-3	TRBJ2-7	ASSVAYYYEQY
TRBV9	TRBJ2-2	ASSAPVRGVTGELF
TRBV29-1	TRBJ1-4	SADSNEKLF
TRBV2	TRBJ1-4	ASSGDGYSGKLF
TRBV25-1	TRBJ1-6	ASSEFSGGQVHSPLH